The clone carrying this T cell receptor beta chain was seen more than once but under ten times. Trimming cost V 0 bases and J 3 bases, with 8 bases left between them. Germline CDR1 SGHTA, CDR2 FQGNSA. The CDR3 length is 14 residues. A single record per CDR3 protein comes from TCRdb applying MiXCR to the 5' RACE reads. The sample has 50,000 to 75,000 distinct CDR3 sequences, about 10% seen once. This entry is derived from a study of early T cells in non-severe SARS-CoV-2 infection. Sequenced here: whole blood, sampled at baseline. This sequence was found in an adult who was a healthcare worker with PCR-confirmed SARS-CoV-2 infection or an uninfected control (not recorded which). This rearrangement joins TRBV7-2 to TRBJ2-5; unclear D gene. The DNA of the CDR3 is TGTGCCAGCAGCTTAGCGGGAACGGAAGAGACCCAGTACTTC. It translates to CASSLAGTEETQYF.